This record covers a single T cell receptor beta chain. The sample belongs to a study of T cell responses to AZD1222 COVID-19 vaccine. CDR1 is LNHDA, CDR2 SQIVND, per germline (reference sequence). Trimming removed 3 bases at V and 6 bases at J, with 8 bases between. The CDR3 consists of 12 residues. The assay was immunoSEQ multiplex PCR, and TCRdb's table has in-frame clones only and misses some. The repertoire includes around 150,000 clones, about 92% of them detected once, and approximately 3.4% sits in the top ten. The chain combines TRBV19 with TRBJ1-1; D ambiguous. The sequence came from an adult who received the AZD1222 COVID-19 vaccine. The source was peripheral blood, collected 28 days after the second AZD1222 dose. This CDR3 reads CASSMRRAEAFF. CDR3 in DNA: TGTGCCAGTAGTATGAGGCGGGCTGAAGCTTTCTTT. Using reference TRBV19 and TRBJ1-1 for the parts outside the CDR3, the full variable domain is DGGITQSPKYLFRKEGQNVTLSCEQNLNHDAMYWYRQDPGQGLRLIYYSQIVNDFQKGDIAEGYSVSREKKESFPLTVTSAQKNPTAFYLCASSMRRAEAFFGQGTRLTVV.